This T cell receptor beta chain was sequenced for a study of T-cell reconstitution after alpha-beta-depleted transplantation in children. Study-wide results and limits: Once a year had passed after transplant, T-cell counts and diversity came mostly from newly produced T cells. Reportedly, alpha-beta T cells present about two months post-transplant originated from several hundred expanded clones of graft origin. In some patients, recipient T cells and intrathymic progenitors surviving conditioning explained high day-60 diversity.

A remark on this clonotype: Its antigen is unknown.

Preparation of the TCRbeta library used unique molecular identifiers. TCRdb re-called the PCR reads through MiXCR, storing one row per CDR3 protein. The sample carries 350,000 to 500,000 distinct CDR3 sequences, over 40% recorded once. This CDR3 is built from 16 residues. The V gene lost 2 bases and the J gene lost 1 base, with 12 bases spanning the gap. Germline loops: CDR1 MNHEY, CDR2 SVGEGT. This chain uses TRBV6-2 or TRBV6-3 with TRBJ2-1; the D gene is possibly TRBD2 (5 bases). The sequence came from a girl aged 2-10 years with aplastic anemia, due to receive a stem cell transplant. The specimen was PBMCs, collected before TCRalphabeta/CD19-depleted stem cell transplant. The DNA for the CDR3 is TGTGCCAGCAGTTACCCGGGAAGGCCGTCCTACAATGAGCAGTTCTTC. Amino acid sequence: CASSYPGRPSYNEQFF.